This T cell receptor (beta chain) was sequenced in a study of blood T cell repertoires in COVID-19. Living in 24 US areas, the participants were between 18 and 89 years of age. Donors in Cohort 3 who had recovered were those with two negative PCRs, healthcare professional clearance, or resolution of their symptoms. The CDR3 covers 15 residues. With 6 bases clipped from V and 7 bases from J, the junction kept 9 bases outside the gene matches. Germline V gene lookup returns CDR1 MNHEY and CDR2 SMNVEV (reference sequence). As originally analysed: How many nucleated cells were present was estimated from reference gene primer amplification. Some clones are missing from TCRdb's copy, which holds only in-frame ones; the method was immunoSEQ multiplex PCR. Clone size and the V and J calls come from that table; the DNA yielded D and trimming. Among 400,000 to 450,000 clones listed, around 90% were seen once.

Specimen: PBMCs or T cells enriched from blood (not recorded which). This receptor was obtained from a young man who had recovered from COVID-19. V is TRBV27 and J is TRBJ2-2, with 9 bases aligning to TRBD2. CDR3 protein: CASRGSGLAGGELFF. The CDR3, as DNA: TGTGCCAGCAGGGGCTCGGGACTAGCAGGCGGGGAGCTGTTTTTT.